This T cell receptor (beta chain) is from a study of CD8+ T cells in alopecia areata. General study results and limits: Expanded CD8+ clones among the top 100, as well as scalp clonality, were significantly decreased by tofacitinib.

This CDR3 has 14 residues. V lost 3 bases and J lost 0, with 9 bases in between. Germline V CDR1 and CDR2: MNHEY, SMNVEV (reference sequence). Points on this clone: Its antigen is as yet unknown.

Treatment here: oral pan-JAK inhibitor, 5-10 mg twice daily. Investigators isolated RNA and reverse transcribed it into cDNA to act as the sequencing template. Some clones are missing from TCRdb's copy, which holds only in-frame ones; the method was immunoSEQ multiplex PCR. This sample yields around 140,000 clones, of which roughly 52% are seen a single time; less than 20% belongs to the top ten. The receptor comes from a human donor with alopecia areata. The V call is TRBV27, the J call TRBJ2-7, with a possible D match to TRBD2 (6 bases). The sample in question was CD8+ T cells sorted from blood, obtained at week 4, from a patient treated with tofacitinib. CDR3 region: CASSFSGSSYEQYF. CDR3 DNA sequence: TGTGCCAGCAGTTTCTCCGGGAGCTCCTACGAGCAGTACTTC.